This TCR beta chain was documented in a study of blood T cell repertoires in COVID-19. The CDR3 extends over 13 amino acids. Germline CDR1 SGHNT, CDR2 YYREEE (reference sequence). With 3 bases clipped from V and 2 bases from J, the junction kept 2 bases outside the gene matches. Only in-frame clones appear in the TCRdb table, and some are missing; sequencing was by immunoSEQ multiplex PCR. Of about 220,000 clones listed, about 87% are singletons. V usage is TRBV5-4 and J usage is TRBJ2-7; the match to TRBD2 covers 7 bases. Specimen: PBMCs or T cells enriched from blood (not recorded which). The TCR originated in a woman aged 25 to 39 who had recovered from COVID-19. The CDR3 DNA reads TGTGCCAGCAGCTCGGGGGGAACCTACGAGCAGTACTTC. This gives the protein CASSSGGTYEQYF.